Sequencing of this T cell receptor beta chain was carried out in a study of cytomegalovirus exposure and HLA in healthy donors. Broader study findings: Most likely, a cluster of highly shared sequence variants arose as a sequencing artifact.

60 Vbeta and 13 Jbeta primers were used in PCR. Profiled with immunoSEQ multiplex PCR; TCRdb holds only in-frame clones, not every one. The data contain about 190,000 clones, roughly 77% of them singletons. Worth noting for this clone: The antigen remains unidentified.

The germline V and J ends were trimmed by 4 bases and 8 bases, with 17 bases remaining between them. Germline CDR1 reads SGHTA; CDR2 reads FQGNSA. The CDR3 runs to 14 residues. The genes are TRBV7-2 and TRBJ1-2; D is possibly TRBD1 (5 bases). This clonotype originated in a man aged 30 to 39 in good health and CMV-seropositive. Sequences were obtained from PBMCs. The CDR3 here is CASSSYTGFWGYTF. The DNA for the CDR3 is TGTGCCAGCAGCTCTTATACAGGCTTTTGGGGCTACACCTTC.